This T cell receptor beta chain was sequenced in a study of STAT5B mutations in CD4+ large granular lymphocyte leukemia. Unmatched junction bases numbered 8, after V lost 5 bases and J lost 0 bases. Germline V lookup: CDR1 GTSNPN, CDR2 SVGIG (reference sequence). The CDR3 totals 17 residues. Worth noting for this clone: Its antigen is not identified.

Study observations and caveats: 8/27 top patient clones versus 2/35 control clones were TRBV06-family. CD4-sorted patient repertoires seemed more clonal than healthy CD4+ repertoires.

Authors' processing steps: Productive clonotypes were detectable down to 2.59 x 10-5 frequency. Generated by immunoSEQ multiplex PCR, the TCRdb table keeps only in-frame clones and is missing some. That table supplies the V and J calls and clone size; D and trimming were determined from the DNA. The sample has roughly 40,000 clones; roughly 80% are singletons. The clonotype comes from a human donor in good health. Sequences were obtained from CD4+ T cells from blood buffy coats. The V call is TRBV30, the J call TRBJ2-2; 11 positions agree with TRBD2. CDR3 loop: CAWLAGGLHANTGELFF. The DNA for the CDR3 is TGTGCCTGGCTAGCGGGGGGCCTCCACGCGAACACCGGGGAGCTGTTTTTT.